This TCR beta chain was documented in a study of blood T cells in healthy people across ages. Germline trimming cut 3 bases from V and 9 bases from J; bases unmatched to any gene: 15. Looked up from germline, CDR1 is SGDLS and CDR2 is YYNGEE. The CDR3 runs to 18 residues. Overall study findings and caveats: Expanded clonotype changes were possibly confounded by unknown donor CMV status. PBMC samples, being unsorted, prevented any conclusive comparison of naive and antigen-experienced cells.

Sample-barcoded 5' priming and a J-beta primer mix drove a second PCR of roughly 7 to 11 cycles. Each CDR3 protein is one row after TCRdb ran MiXCR on the 5' RACE reads. The sample consists of roughly 730,000 distinct CDR3 sequences, approximately 60% of them appearing once. This clonotype has ten or more counts. Its antigen is not known. The V and J genes are TRBV9 and TRBJ2-1, with TRBD2 matching 13 bases. The clonotype comes from a middle-aged man in good health. Sequenced sample: blood. Here the CDR3 DNA reads TGTGCCAGCAGCGCCTATTTACTAGCGGGAGGGTACGGGGGTGAGCAGTTCTTC. It encodes CASSAYLLAGGYGGEQFF.